A single sample gave rise to the 20 T cell receptor beta chains below, sequenced in a study of T cell changes during pregnancy in multiple sclerosis. The data were produced by immunoSEQ multiplex PCR, yet TCRdb's version contains in-frame clones alone and is incomplete. Here the sample spans around 56,000 clones, approximately 90% being singletons. Sequencing used peripheral blood, obtained in the first trimester of pregnancy. The receptors stem from a female donor in good health, enrolled as a control in a pregnancy study.

This chain links TRBV6-5 with TRBJ2-1, with 11 bases lining up with TRBD2. The CDR3 totals 15 residues. J lost 4 bases, V lost 6 bases, and 5 bases had no gene match. The germline V gene encodes CDR1 MNHEY and CDR2 SVGAGI. The CDR3 nucleotides are TGTGCCAGCAGGGAACTAGCGGGGGCTTACAATGAGCAGTTCTTC. It yields the protein CASRELAGAYNEQFF.

This chain uses TRBV18 with TRBJ1-5; D possibly corresponds to TRBD1 (6 bases). The ends were cut back, 1 base at V and 6 bases at J, with 13 bases in the middle. The germline CDR1 and CDR2 sequences are KGHSH and LQKENI. This CDR3 spans 15 amino acids. CDR3 loop: CASSPLHREGQPQHF. The CDR3 DNA reads as TGTGCCAGCTCACCACTCCACAGGGAAGGTCAGCCCCAGCATTTT.

V usage is TRBV10-3 and J usage is TRBJ2-1; a weak D match, TRBD2 (5 bases). Between the trimmed V and J ends, which lost 2 bases and 3 bases, there was a span of 8 bases. The CDR3 consists of 14 residues. Germline V gene lookup returns CDR1 ENHRY and CDR2 SYGVKD. In nucleotides, the CDR3 is TGTGCCATCAGTGAGGCGGGTTACTACAATGAGCAGTTCTTC. It yields the protein CAISEAGYYNEQFF.

The V and J genes are TRBV27 and TRBJ2-7, with a possible D match to TRBD1 (6 bases). Trimming left V 2 bases short and J 4 bases short, with 15 bases between. There are 15 residues in the CDR3. Germline V lookup: CDR1 MNHEY, CDR2 SMNVEV (reference sequence). As DNA, the CDR3 is TGTGCCAGCAGTTTAACCCTGGACAGATTTTACGAGCAGTACTTC. This encodes CASSLTLDRFYEQYF.

The gene calls are TRBV5-1 and TRBJ2-1; 11 positions match TRBD1. The CDR3 has 15 amino acids. J lost 8 bases, V lost 7 bases, and 11 bases had no gene match. Germline assignment: CDR1 SGHRS and CDR2 YFSETQ. Here the CDR3 reads CASAPEDRGRDEQFF. CDR3 in DNA: TGCGCCAGCGCCCCCGAGGACAGGGGGCGAGATGAGCAGTTCTTC. Full variable domain (outside the CDR3, taken from reference TRBV5-1 and TRBJ2-1): KAGVTQTPRYLIKTRGQQVTLSCSPISGHRSVSWYQQTPGQGLQFLFEYFSETQRNKGNFPGRFSGRQFSNSRSEMNVSTLELGDSALYLCASAPEDRGRDEQFFGPGTRLTVL.

This chain uses TRBV18 with TRBJ1-5, with TRBD1 identical over 8 bases. Germline lookup yields CDR1 KGHSH and CDR2 LQKENI. The CDR3 totals 16 residues. V lost 2 bases and J lost 5; bases outside the gene matches: 8. The CDR3 sequence is CASSPSGQVKYQPQHF. In DNA form, the CDR3 reads TGTGCCAGCTCACCATCGGGACAGGTAAAATATCAGCCCCAGCATTTT.

This clone was seen just once. This chain connects TRBV5-1 to TRBJ2-7, with 11 bases aligning to TRBD1. The CDR3 totals 13 residues. V lost 3 bases, J lost 5 bases, and 1 base stayed unmatched. The V gene's germline CDR1 is SGHRS and CDR2 YFSETQ. The CDR3 spells CASSWDRGDEQYF. CDR3 coding DNA: TGCGCCAGCAGCTGGGACAGGGGGGACGAGCAGTACTTC.

The chain uses TRBV6-1 and TRBJ2-1; TRBD2 is a possible D gene (5 bases). From germline, CDR1 is MNHNS and CDR2 SASEGT. Trimming pared 0 bases from V and 2 bases from J, leaving 5 bases between. This CDR3 has 14 residues. For the CDR3, the DNA is TGTGCCAGCAGTGAAGCACTAGCCTACAATGAGCAGTTCTTC. Its protein product is CASSEALAYNEQFF.

The rearrangement links TRBV5-5 to TRBJ2-2; 13 bases match TRBD2. Losses at the gene ends were 3 bases for V and 1 base for J; bases not matched to a gene: 3. The CDR3 consists of 17 residues. Looked up from germline, CDR1 is SGHKS and CDR2 is YYEKEE (reference sequence). The chain's CDR3 is CASSSRLAGGNTGELFF. The CDR3, as DNA: TGTGCCAGCAGCTCGCGACTAGCGGGGGGGAACACCGGGGAGCTGTTTTTT.

The gene calls are TRBV6-5 and TRBJ2-7, with TRBD2 identical over 11 bases. J lost 6 bases, V lost 4 bases, and 2 bases had no gene match. The CDR3 is 13 amino acids. The V gene's germline CDR1 is MNHEY and CDR2 SVGAGI. CDR3 loop: CASSSSGGSEQYF. CDR3 sequence (DNA): TGTGCCAGCAGTTCTAGCGGGGGGTCCGAGCAGTACTTC.

The chain couples TRBV9 to TRBJ2-3; 7 bases match TRBD2. This CDR3 is 15 amino acids long. The ends lost 3 bases at V and 2 bases at J; junction bases unmatched: 6. The germline V gene has CDR1 SGDLS and CDR2 YYNGEE. The CDR3 bases are TGTGCCAGCAGCGCTAGCGGAACTTCCACAGATACGCAGTATTTT. Protein sequence: CASSASGTSTDTQYF. Full variable domain (rest looked up from reference TRBV9 and TRBJ2-3): DSGVTQTPKHLITATGQRVTLRCSPRSGDLSVYWYQQSLDQGLQFLIQYYNGEERAKGNILERFSAQQFPDLHSELNLSSLELGDSALYFCASSASGTSTDTQYFGPGTRLTVL.

Turning to this clone: Relative to the germline gene, one junction end is altered; a read error may explain this. The chain employs TRBV7-7 and TRBJ2-5, with D perhaps TRBD1 (5 bases). From germline, CDR1 is SSHAT and CDR2 FNYEAQ (reference sequence). The CDR3 loop spans 13 amino acids. This CDR3 is CASSLDPGKTQYF. CDR3 nucleotides: TGTGCTAGCAGCTTAGATCCAGGGAAGACCCAGTACTTC.

A single count supports this clone. The chain is built from TRBV6-5 and TRBJ1-1; TRBD1 is a possible D gene (6 bases). The V gene's germline CDR1 is MNHEY and CDR2 SVGAGI. V shed 5 bases and J shed 1 base, with 14 bases lying between them. The CDR3 is 15 amino acids. This CDR3 reads CASSRPGTQNTEAFF. The CDR3, as DNA: TGTGCCAGCAGTCGACCCGGGACACAGAACACTGAAGCTTTCTTT.

The chain uses TRBV6-5 and TRBJ2-1; weak D call: TRBD1 (6 bases). The CDR3 spans 15 residues. V lost 5 bases to trimming and J lost 16 bases, with 27 bases between them. Germline-derived CDR1 and CDR2 are MNHEY and SVGAGI. DNA for the CDR3: TGTGCCAGCAGTGACTGGGGGCTGGGAGATGTCCGAGCATTCTTC. Its protein product is CASSDWGLGDVRAFF.

V is TRBV18 and J is TRBJ1-2; 8 bases agree with TRBD1. The ends lost 2 bases at V and 4 bases at J; junction bases unmatched: 3. The CDR3 runs 14 residues. Germline-derived CDR1 and CDR2 are KGHSH and LQKENI. The DNA for the CDR3 is TGTGCCAGCTCACCAGGACAGGGCCTCTATGGCTACACCTTC. Translation gives CASSPGQGLYGYTF.

This clone was observed once. V usage is TRBV19 and J usage is TRBJ1-3, with 7 bases that match TRBD1. CDR1 is LNHDA, CDR2 SQIVND, per germline (reference sequence). With V trimmed by 3 bases and J by 2 bases, 1 base remained unmatched. The CDR3 consists of 14 residues. The CDR3 spells CASSITGAGNTIYF. The DNA of the CDR3 is TGTGCCAGTAGTATTACAGGGGCTGGAAACACCATATATTTT. Supplemented by reference TRBV19 and TRBJ1-3, the full variable domain reads DGGITQSPKYLFRKEGQNVTLSCEQNLNHDAMYWYRQDPGQGLRLIYYSQIVNDFQKGDIAEGYSVSREKKESFPLTVTSAQKNPTAFYLCASSITGAGNTIYFGEGSWLTVV.

This chain connects TRBV27 to TRBJ2-1, with TRBD1 identical over 7 bases. Germline V lookup: CDR1 MNHEY, CDR2 SMNVEV (reference sequence). This CDR3 has 11 residues. With V trimmed by 6 bases and J by 7 bases, 0 bases remained unmatched. CDR3 sequence (DNA): TGTGCCAGCAGGACAGGGAATGAGCAGTTCTTC. Translation: CASRTGNEQFF.

This rearrangement joins TRBV7-9 to TRBJ2-1; 7 positions agree with TRBD2. The length of the CDR3 is 15 residues. Trimming at V came to 5 bases and at J to 1 base, leaving 5 bases not matched to a gene. Per germline, CDR1 SEHNR and CDR2 FQNEAQ (reference sequence). The CDR3: CASSPVGGSYNEQFF. In DNA form, the CDR3 reads TGTGCCAGCAGCCCCGTCGGGGGGTCCTACAATGAGCAGTTCTTC.

V gene TRBV21-1 combines with J gene TRBJ2-2; the DNA was not compared with TRBD2, the D call given in the table. TRBV21-1 is described as a pseudogene. The CDR3 is made up of 15 amino acids. CDR3 amino acids: CASSLPGRNTGELFF. DNA of the CDR3: TGTGCCAGCAGCCTTCCCGGTCGGAACACCGGGGAGCTGTTTTTT.

This chain joins TRBV5-6 and TRBJ1-1, with D unresolved. The CDR3 is 13 residues long. V lost 5 bases to trimming and J lost 4 bases, with 12 bases between them. The germline CDR1 and CDR2 sequences are SGHDT and YYEEEE. The CDR3 reads CASRFGFGTEAFF. CDR3 DNA sequence: TGTGCCAGCAGGTTCGGTTTCGGCACTGAAGCTTTCTTT.